This T cell receptor (beta chain) was observed in a study of control samples from healthy donors and cancer patients. Losses at the gene ends were 5 bases for V and 8 bases for J; bases not matched to a gene: 3. Per germline, CDR1 SEHNR and CDR2 FQNEAQ (reference sequence). The CDR3 totals 14 residues. Measured with immunoSEQ multiplex PCR; TCRdb has only the in-frame clones, and not every one. This table holds 150,000 to 200,000 clones, about 92% found once. Input material: blood. The rearrangement uses TRBV7-9 and TRBJ1-6; 10 bases map to TRBD1. The sequence came from a man aged 30 to 39 in good health. CDR3 loop: CASSQDRGDSPLHF. The CDR3 nucleotides read TGTGCCAGCAGCCAGGACAGGGGGGATTCACCCCTCCACTTT.